A single sample gave rise to the 15 T cell receptor beta chains below, sequenced in a study of blood T cell repertoires in COVID-19. Generated by immunoSEQ multiplex PCR, the TCRdb table keeps only in-frame clones and is missing some. The table includes approximately 55,000 clones, 80% to 90% detected once. The specimen sequenced was peripheral blood. Receptors originate from a man aged 50 or older with active COVID-19.

This chain connects TRBV12-5 to TRBJ1-1; tentatively, D is TRBD1 (6 bases). The CDR3 runs to 14 residues. V lost 7 bases, J lost 1 base, and 13 bases lay in between. The germline CDR1 and CDR2 sequences are LGHNT and FRNRAP. The CDR3 is CASDTRGGNTEAFF. The CDR3 region has the DNA TGTGCTAGTGATACCAGGGGTGGGAACACTGAAGCTTTCTTT.

V usage is TRBV9 and J usage is TRBJ1-1; 9 positions agree with TRBD1. The V and J ends lost 3 bases and 3 bases, in that order; junction bases with no gene match: 9. Germline V CDR1 and CDR2: SGDLS, YYNGEE. The CDR3 loop spans 16 amino acids. This CDR3 is CASSAWTGVPDTEAFF. For the CDR3, the DNA is TGTGCCAGCAGCGCCTGGACAGGGGTTCCCGACACTGAAGCTTTCTTT.

This chain joins TRBV19 and TRBJ1-2, with TRBD1 as a possible D gene (6 bases). The CDR3 is 13 amino acids. V was pared by 6 bases and J by 4 bases, with 12 bases between. CDR1 and CDR2 from the germline V gene are LNHDA and SQIVND (reference sequence). The CDR3 loop reads CASRKTGLYGYTF. The CDR3 nucleotides read TGTGCCAGTAGAAAAACAGGGCTCTATGGCTACACCTTC.

The CDR3 nucleotides are TGCGCCAGCAGCCAGGGAGGGCCGGGAGAGACCCAGTACTTC. This encodes CASSQGGPGETQYF. The rearrangement links TRBV4-1 to TRBJ2-5, with TRBD2 identical over 7 bases. The CDR3 spans 14 residues. Germline CDR1 and CDR2: MGHRA and YSYEKL. Trimming took 3 bases from V and 4 from J; bases not matched to a gene: 5.

This chain connects TRBV5-1 to TRBJ2-7, with 7 positions matching TRBD1. The V gene end was trimmed by 3 bases and the J gene end by 0 bases; junction bases not matched to a gene: 3. The CDR3 is 14 residues long. Germline-derived CDR1 and CDR2 are SGHRS and YFSETQ. CDR3 amino acids: CASSSGQPSYEQYF. In DNA, the CDR3 is TGCGCCAGCAGCTCGGGACAGCCCTCCTACGAGCAGTACTTC. The whole variable domain, remainder taken from reference TRBV5-1 and TRBJ2-7, is KAGVTQTPRYLIKTRGQQVTLSCSPISGHRSVSWYQQTPGQGLQFLFEYFSETQRNKGNFPGRFSGRQFSNSRSEMNVSTLELGDSALYLCASSSGQPSYEQYFGPGTRLTVT.

The rearrangement joins TRBV28 to TRBJ1-1; TRBD1 matches 7 bases. The CDR3 runs 15 residues. Germline CDR1 reads MDHEN; CDR2 reads SYDVKM. V lost 4 bases and J lost 0; bases outside the gene matches: 5. DNA for the CDR3: TGTGCCAGCAGTTCCCCGGGACAGATGAACACTGAAGCTTTCTTT. Translation gives CASSSPGQMNTEAFF. The complete variable domain, with remaining parts taken from reference TRBV28 and TRBJ1-1, reads DVKVTQSSRYLVKRTGEKVFLECVQDMDHENMFWYRQDPGLGLRLIYFSYDVKMKEKGDIPEGYSVSREKKERFSLILESASTNQTSMYLCASSSPGQMNTEAFFGQGTRLTVV.

The chain carries TRBV5-4 and TRBJ2-2; D gene unclear. The CDR3 totals 13 residues. Germline V gives CDR1 SGHNT, CDR2 YYREEE (reference sequence). The V end lost 3 bases, the J end lost 5 bases, and 8 bases lay between the germline ends. The CDR3, as DNA: TGTGCCAGCAGCTCAGGTTCAACCGGGGAGCTGTTTTTT. Translating gives CASSSGSTGELFF.

The genes are TRBV6-6 and TRBJ2-7, with 8 positions matching TRBD2. Germline values: CDR1 MNHNY, CDR2 SVGAGI (reference sequence). The CDR3 is 17 amino acids. V shed 5 bases, J shed 2 bases, and the junction held 14 bases outside the gene matches. The CDR3 region is CASSRSRGGGSPYEQYF. CDR3 DNA sequence: TGTGCCAGCAGTCGCTCCCGGGGGGGAGGATCCCCCTACGAGCAGTACTTC.

The chain links TRBV6-5 to TRBJ2-1; a weak D match, TRBD2 (5 bases). V gave up 0 bases and J gave up 1 base, with 10 bases separating them. Germline V CDR1 and CDR2: MNHEY, SVGAGI. CDR3 size: 16 residues. The CDR3 sequence is CASSYSVGESYNEQFF. The CDR3 coding sequence is TGTGCCAGCAGTTACTCAGTGGGAGAATCCTACAATGAGCAGTTCTTC.

A single count supports this clone. The chain is built from TRBV18 and TRBJ2-5; 8 bases align to TRBD2. Trimming cost V 3 bases and J 1 base; bases outside gene matches: 4. The CDR3 has 15 residues. From germline, CDR1 is KGHSH and CDR2 LQKENI. The CDR3 is CASSPQRGPQETQYF. In nucleotides, the CDR3 is TGTGCCAGCTCACCCCAGCGGGGGCCCCAAGAGACCCAGTACTTC.

The rearrangement uses TRBV3-1 (or the pseudogene TRBV3-2) and TRBJ2-3, with a tentative D call TRBD2 (6 bases). This CDR3 region has 16 residues. The ends were cut back, 3 bases at V and 2 bases at J, with 15 bases in the middle. CDR1 is LGHDT, CDR2 YNNKEL, per germline (reference sequence). The CDR3 DNA reads TGTGCCAGCAGCCAGTGGAGGGGTGTAAACACAGATACGCAGTATTTT. It translates to CASSQWRGVNTDTQYF.

The chain is built from TRBV7-9 and TRBJ2-3; 14 bases align to TRBD2. CDR1 is SEHNR and CDR2 is FQNEAQ in the germline V gene (reference sequence). This CDR3 is 19 amino acids long. J was trimmed by 3 bases and V by 5 bases; bases with no gene match: 13. CDR3 sequence reads: CASSTQLTSGREGTDTQYF. In nucleotides, the CDR3 is TGTGCCAGCAGCACCCAACTGACTAGCGGGAGGGAGGGGACAGATACGCAGTATTTT.

This chain uses TRBV15 with TRBJ2-4; D possibly corresponds to TRBD1 (6 bases). Germline V gives CDR1 LNHNV, CDR2 YYDKDF (reference sequence). V dropped 5 bases and J dropped 8 bases, with 13 bases sitting between them. This CDR3 is built from 13 residues. In DNA form, the CDR3 reads TGTGCCACCAGCTGGGACAATCGGGACATTCAGTACTTC. Its translation: CATSWDNRDIQYF.

V usage is TRBV6-5 and J usage is TRBJ2-2; TRBD2 agrees at 8 bases. Trimming at V came to 5 bases and at J to 1 base, leaving 0 bases not matched to a gene. CDR3 size: 14 residues. Germline CDR1 and CDR2: MNHEY and SVGAGI. The chain's CDR3 is CASSRGGNTGELFF. DNA for the CDR3: TGTGCCAGCAGTCGGGGGGGGAACACCGGGGAGCTGTTTTTT.

V gene TRBV5-1 combines with J gene TRBJ1-1, with D unresolved. The germline CDR1 and CDR2 sequences are SGHRS and YFSETQ. The CDR3 is 14 residues long. V was pared by 1 base and J by 0 bases, with 7 bases between. CDR3 in amino acids: CASSLTEMNTEAFF. In DNA form, the CDR3 reads TGCGCCAGCAGCTTGACAGAGATGAACACTGAAGCTTTCTTT.